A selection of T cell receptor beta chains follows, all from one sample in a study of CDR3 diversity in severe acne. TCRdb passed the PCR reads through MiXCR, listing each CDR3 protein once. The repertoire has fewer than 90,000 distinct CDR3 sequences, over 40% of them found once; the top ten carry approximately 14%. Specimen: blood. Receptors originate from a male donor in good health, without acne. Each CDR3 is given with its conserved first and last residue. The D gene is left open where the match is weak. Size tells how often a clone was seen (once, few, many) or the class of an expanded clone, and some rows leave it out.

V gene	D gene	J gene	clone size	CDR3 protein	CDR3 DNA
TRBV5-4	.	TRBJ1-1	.	CASSLGDAEAFF	TGTGCCAGCAGCTTGGGGGACGCTGAAGCTTTCTTT
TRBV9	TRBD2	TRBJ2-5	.	CASSDQLAGGQETQYF	TGTGCCAGCAGCGACCAACTAGCGGGGGGACAAGAGACCCAGTACTTC
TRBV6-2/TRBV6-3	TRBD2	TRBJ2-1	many	CASTRTSGAIYNEQFF	TGTGCCAGCACCAGGACTAGCGGGGCGATCTACAATGAGCAGTTCTTC
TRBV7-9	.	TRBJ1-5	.	CASSLVSQSPQHF	TGTGCCAGCAGCTTAGTGTCCCAATCGCCCCAGCATTTT
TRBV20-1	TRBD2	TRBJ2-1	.	CSAPAGGYNEQFF	TGCAGTGCCCCAGCGGGAGGTTACAATGAGCAGTTCTTC
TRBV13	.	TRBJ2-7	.	CASSPDPVYEQYF	TGTGCCAGCAGCCCGGACCCAGTCTACGAGCAGTACTTC
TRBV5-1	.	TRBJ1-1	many	CASSVGQDTEAFF	TGCGCCAGCAGCGTCGGGCAGGACACTGAAGCTTTCTTT
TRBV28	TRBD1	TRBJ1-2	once	CASSLGRTRDRGDGYTF	TGTGCCAGCAGTTTAGGAAGAACAAGGGACAGGGGGGATGGCTACACCTTC
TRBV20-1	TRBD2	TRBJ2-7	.	CSANPTSGREQYF	TGCAGTGCTAATCCGACTAGCGGGAGGGAGCAGTACTTC
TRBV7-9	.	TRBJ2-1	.	CASSGGHPLWDEQFF	TGTGCCAGCAGCGGGGGGCACCCACTTTGGGATGAGCAGTTCTTC
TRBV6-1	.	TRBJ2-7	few	CASSDTWFSYEQYF	TGTGCCAGCAGTGATACGTGGTTCTCCTACGAGCAGTACTTC
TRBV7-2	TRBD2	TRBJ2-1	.	CASSLVFGTSNEQFF	TGTGCCAGCAGCTTAGTTTTCGGGACTAGCAATGAGCAGTTCTTC
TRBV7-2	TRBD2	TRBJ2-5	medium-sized	CASSLASGTYQETQYF	TGTGCCAGCAGCTTGGCTAGCGGGACGTACCAAGAGACCCAGTACTTC
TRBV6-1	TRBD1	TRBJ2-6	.	CAGRAGGSGANVLTF	TGTGCCGGCAGGGCAGGGGGTTCTGGGGCCAACGTCCTGACTTTC
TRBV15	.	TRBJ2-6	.	CATSREFGSGANVLTF	TGTGCCACCAGCAGAGAATTTGGCTCTGGGGCCAACGTCCTGACTTTC